This T cell receptor beta chain was captured by sequencing in a study of T cell changes during pregnancy in multiple sclerosis. Sequencing was performed with immunoSEQ multiplex PCR; in TCRdb, only in-frame clones are kept and a portion is missing. The data hold some 42,000 clones, with approximately 94% observed a single time. The germline V gene has CDR1 MNHNS and CDR2 SASEGT. The CDR3 has 14 residues. Trimming removed 0 bases from V and 1 base from J, with 7 bases in between. V is TRBV6-1 and J is TRBJ2-7, with D maybe TRBD2 (6 bases). The specimen was CD4+ T cells from peripheral blood mononuclear cells, collected in the third trimester of pregnancy. The receptor was derived from a female donor with multiple sclerosis, enrolled in a pregnancy study. The CDR3 DNA reads TGTGCCAGCAGTGAAGCCGGGGGTTCCTACGAGCAGTACTTC. Its protein is CASSEAGGSYEQYF.